This TCR beta chain was observed in a study of regulatory T cells in long-lasting Graves disease. According to the study, TCR beta libraries were built with iRepertoire HTBI primers and CDR3-region Arm-PCR. MiXCR, run by TCRdb on the multiplex PCR reads, gives a single entry per CDR3 protein. The sample lists around 420,000 distinct CDR3 sequences; roughly a sixth were seen once. Time point meaning: newly diagnosed GD, antithyroid drugs for less than 3 months. Extracted RNA from PBMCs served as the source of the TCR library. The input for sequencing was peripheral blood mononuclear cells (PBMCs), taken at new diagnosis, from a patient treated with antithyroid drugs. This clonotype originated in a female donor with Graves disease.

CDR3: CASSQLTTGKHYGYTF. The CDR3, as DNA: TGTGCCAGCAGCCAACTCACCACAGGGAAACACTATGGCTACACCTTC. The chain recombines TRBV3-1 with TRBJ1-2; possible D gene TRBD1, 6 bases. The length of the CDR3 is 16 residues. Germline V gene lookup returns CDR1 LGHDT and CDR2 YNNKEL (reference sequence). With 2 bases removed from V and 3 bases from J, the gap between germline ends came to 16 bases.